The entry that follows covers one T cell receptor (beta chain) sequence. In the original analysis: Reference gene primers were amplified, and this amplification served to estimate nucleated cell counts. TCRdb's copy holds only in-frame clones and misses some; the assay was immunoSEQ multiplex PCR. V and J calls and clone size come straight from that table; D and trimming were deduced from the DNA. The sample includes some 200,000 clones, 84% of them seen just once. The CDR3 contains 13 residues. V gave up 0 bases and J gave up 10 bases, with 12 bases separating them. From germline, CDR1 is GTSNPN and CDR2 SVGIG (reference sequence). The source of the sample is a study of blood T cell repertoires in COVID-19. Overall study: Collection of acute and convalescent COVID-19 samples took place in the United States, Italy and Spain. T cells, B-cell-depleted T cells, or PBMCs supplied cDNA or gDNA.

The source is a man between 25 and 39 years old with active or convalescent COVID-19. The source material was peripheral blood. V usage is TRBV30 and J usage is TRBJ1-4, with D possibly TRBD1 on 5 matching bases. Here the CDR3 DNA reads TGTGCCTGGAGTGTACAGGATTACGCAAAACTGTTTTTT. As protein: CAWSVQDYAKLFF. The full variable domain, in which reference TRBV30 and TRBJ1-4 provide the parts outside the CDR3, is SQTIHQWPATLVQPVGSPLSLECTVEGTSNPNLYWYRQAAGRGLQLLFYSVGIGQISSEVPQNLSASRPQDRQFILSSKKLLLSDSGFYLCAWSVQDYAKLFFGSGTQLSVL.